This T cell receptor (beta chain) was sequenced for a study of human T cells and chemical hapten exposure. Study-wide background: Variability of per-sample TCR yields stemmed mainly from small differences in pooled library volume.

Time point: patch test 3, about 24 weeks after DPC sensitization. Treatment here: therapeutic diphenylcyclopropenone sensitization with weekly scalp DPC. In the authors' methods: Sample TCR totals centred on a median of approximately 100,000, ranging roughly 23,224 to 700,000. Using its own MiXCR run on the RACE reads, TCRdb lists one record per CDR3 protein. Here the V and J calls rest on TCRdb's processing, not on the authors' analysis. The sample shows about 120,000 distinct CDR3 sequences, approximately 10% of them seen only once. This CDR3 contains 16 residues. Germline lookup yields CDR1 MNHEY and CDR2 SVGAGI. V lost 2 bases and J lost 0, with 13 bases in between. To note about this clonotype: What it recognizes is unknown.

Findings of the study overall: The number of TCRs over 1 in 1000 frequency stayed unchanged after DPC. Versus controls, significantly more large CDR3 similarity clusters arose from expanded TCRs.

This chain links TRBV6-5 with TRBJ1-1, with no clear D. The sample here was whole blood, taken in connection with sensitization to the hapten diphenylcyclopropenone (DPC). The sequence derives from a woman aged 45-59 years with alopecia areata. Some clones in this sample may be carry-over from other donors' samples. CDR3 in DNA: TGTGCCAGCAGTTACAGGTCAACCAACATGAACACTGAAGCTTTCTTT. Amino acids: CASSYRSTNMNTEAFF.